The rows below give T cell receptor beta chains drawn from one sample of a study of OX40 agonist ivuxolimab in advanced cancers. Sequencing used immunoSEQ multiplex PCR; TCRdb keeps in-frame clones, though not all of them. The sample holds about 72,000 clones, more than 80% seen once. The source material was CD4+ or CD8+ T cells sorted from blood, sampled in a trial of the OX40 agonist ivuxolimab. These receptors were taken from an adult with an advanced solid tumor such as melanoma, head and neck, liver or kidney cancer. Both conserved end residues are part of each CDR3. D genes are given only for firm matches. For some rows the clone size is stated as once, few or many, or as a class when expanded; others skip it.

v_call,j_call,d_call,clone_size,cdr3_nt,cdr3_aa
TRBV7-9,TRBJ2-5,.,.,TGTGCCAGCAGCTTGGGTGACGGGGAGACCCAGTACTTC,CASSLGDGETQYF
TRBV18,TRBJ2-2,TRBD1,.,TGTGCCAGCTCACCTTACTCGGGACAGGGAAAACCCGGGGAGCTGTTTTTT,CASSPYSGQGKPGELFF
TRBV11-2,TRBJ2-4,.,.,TGTGCCAGCAGCTTACTTACAGGCCTGAGGAACATTCAGTACTTC,CASSLLTGLRNIQYF
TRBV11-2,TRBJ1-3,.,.,TGTGCCAGCAGAGGAAGAGACAGCCCCTACTCTGGAAACACCATATATTTT,CASRGRDSPYSGNTIYF
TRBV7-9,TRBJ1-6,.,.,TGTGCCAGCAGCTTAAGGGGGAGCGAAAATTCACCCCTCCACTTT,CASSLRGSENSPLHF
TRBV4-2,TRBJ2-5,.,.,TGTGCCAGCAGCCAAGGCGGGGGCCTTGGGGAGACCCAGTACTTC,CASSQGGGLGETQYF
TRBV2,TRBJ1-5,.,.,TGTGCCAGCAGTGAAGCGGTCAGGAGCAATCAGCCCCAGCATTTT,CASSEAVRSNQPQHF
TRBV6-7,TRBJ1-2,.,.,TGTGCCAGCAATCAGAGGTGGTACTTC,CASNQRWYF
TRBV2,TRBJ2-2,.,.,TGTGCCAGCAGTGACAGCACCGGGGAGCTGTTTTTT,CASSDSTGELFF
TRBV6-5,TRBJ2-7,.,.,TGTGCCAGCAGTCCGCCAGGAGCCTACGAGCAGTACTTC,CASSPPGAYEQYF
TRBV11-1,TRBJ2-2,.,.,TGTGCCAGCAGCCGGATTAACACCGGGGAGCTGTTTTTT,CASSRINTGELFF
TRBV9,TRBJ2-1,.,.,TGTGCCAGCAGCGTAGTTGGTGGGGGGGCTCATGAGCAGTTCTTC,CASSVVGGGAHEQFF
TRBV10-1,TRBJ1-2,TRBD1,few,TGCACCCGCTACAGGGGGAACTATGGCTACACCTTC,CTRYRGNYGYTF
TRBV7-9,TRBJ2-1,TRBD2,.,TGTGCCAGCAGCTTAGGGCTAGCGGCAAGCAATGAGCAGTTCTTC,CASSLGLAASNEQFF
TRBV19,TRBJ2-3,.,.,TGTGCCAGTACTATCTCGCCCGGGGGCGGGGCAGATACGCAGTATTTT,CASTISPGGGADTQYF
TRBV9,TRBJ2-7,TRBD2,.,TGTGCCAGTCCCTTCCCTAGCGGAGCTTACGAGCAGTACTTC,CASPFPSGAYEQYF
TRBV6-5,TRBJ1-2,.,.,TGTGCCAGCAGTTCCGGGGGCTCGAACTATGGCTACACCTTC,CASSSGGSNYGYTF
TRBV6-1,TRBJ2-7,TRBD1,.,TGTGCCAGCAGAGACAGGGGGGGAGGCTACGAGCAGTACTTC,CASRDRGGGYEQYF
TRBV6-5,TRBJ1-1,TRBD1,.,TGTGCCAGCAGTAGACAGGGGGCCAACACTGAAGCTTTCTTT,CASSRQGANTEAFF
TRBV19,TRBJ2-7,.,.,TGTGCCAGTAGTAGCTCCGGGACGCTGAGCTCCTACGAGCAGTACTTC,CASSSSGTLSSYEQYF
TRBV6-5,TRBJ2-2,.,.,TGTGCCAGCAGTTTAGGGATTAACACCGGGGAGCTGTTTTTT,CASSLGINTGELFF
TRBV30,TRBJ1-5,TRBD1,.,TGTGCCTGGAGCGCCGGACAGGGGGCCTGGCAGCCCCAGCATTTT,CAWSAGQGAWQPQHF
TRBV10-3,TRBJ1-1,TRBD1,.,TGTGCCATCAGGCAGGGGATCGCAGGGGGCCAGAACACTGAAGCTTTCTTT,CAIRQGIAGGQNTEAFF
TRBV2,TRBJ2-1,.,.,TGTGCCAGCAGTGATCCCCCGGGGGGCCTAAGAAACCCCTACAATGAGCAGTTCTTC,CASSDPPGGLRNPYNEQFF
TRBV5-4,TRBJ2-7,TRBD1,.,TGTGCCAGCAGCTTTCTTACCCGGGACAGATCCTACGAGCAGTACTTC,CASSFLTRDRSYEQYF
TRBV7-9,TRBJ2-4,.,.,TGTGCCAGCAGCTTAGGAAAGACAGGTCTCATAGCCAAAAACATTCAGTACTTC,CASSLGKTGLIAKNIQYF
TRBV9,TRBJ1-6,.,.,TGTGCCAGCAGCGCCGAAACGGGACATGGGCTTTCACCCCTCCACTTT,CASSAETGHGLSPLHF
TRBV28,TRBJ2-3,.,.,TGTGCCAGCAGTTCCCCGGGGTCCACAGATACGCAGTATTTT,CASSSPGSTDTQYF
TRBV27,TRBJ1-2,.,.,TGTGCCAGTAGTCCTACCCTACAGGGTTATGGCTACACCTTC,CASSPTLQGYGYTF
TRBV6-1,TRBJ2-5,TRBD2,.,TGTGCCAGCAGTGAAGCTAGGGCTAGCGGGCAACGCCACCAAGAGACCCAGTACTTC,CASSEARASGQRHQETQYF
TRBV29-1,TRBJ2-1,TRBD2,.,TGCAGCGTTTTTGAGCGGGAGGGGAATGAGCAGTTCTTC,CSVFEREGNEQFF
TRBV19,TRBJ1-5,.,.,TGTGCCAGTGGGGACCGGGAACAGCCCCAGCATTTT,CASGDREQPQHF
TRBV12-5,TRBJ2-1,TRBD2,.,TGTGCTAGTGGTTCCCCCGCGGGAGGGGGTGGGAATGAGCAGTTCTTC,CASGSPAGGGGNEQFF
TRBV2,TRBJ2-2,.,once,TGTGCCAGCAGTGATGAGGGGAATTCAGTCGGGGAGCTGTTTTTT,CASSDEGNSVGELFF
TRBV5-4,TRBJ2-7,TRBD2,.,TGTGCCAGCAGCCGGGCGGGGGGAGAATACGAGCAGTACTTC,CASSRAGGEYEQYF
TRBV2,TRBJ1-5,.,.,TGTGCCAGCAGTGAACCGGGGTGGGGGCAGCCCCAGCATTTT,CASSEPGWGQPQHF
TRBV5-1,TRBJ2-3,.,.,TGCGCCAGCAGCTTGAGGGACAAAAACACAGATACGCAGTATTTT,CASSLRDKNTDTQYF
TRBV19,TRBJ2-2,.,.,TGTGCCAGTAGTATAGGAGTCCGGAGCCGCGCGAACACCGGGGAGCTGTTTTTT,CASSIGVRSRANTGELFF
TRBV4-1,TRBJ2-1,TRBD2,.,TGCGCCAGCAGCGACCCGGGACTAGCGATGGATGAGCAGTTCTTC,CASSDPGLAMDEQFF
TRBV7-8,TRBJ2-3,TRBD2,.,TGTGCCAGCAGCTCGGAGCGGGGGGGCCCACAATCGGATACGCAGTATTTT,CASSSERGGPQSDTQYF
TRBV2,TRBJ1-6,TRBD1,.,TGTGCCAGCAGGACAGGGTGGGATTCACCCCTCCACTTT,CASRTGWDSPLHF
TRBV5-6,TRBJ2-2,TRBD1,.,TGTGCCAGCAGCTCCGGGACAGCGGCTTTGAGGGAGCTGTTTTTT,CASSSGTAALRELFF
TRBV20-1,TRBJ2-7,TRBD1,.,TGCAGTGCCCGGACAGGGTACGAGCAGTACTTC,CSARTGYEQYF
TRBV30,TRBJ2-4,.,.,TGTGCCTGGAGTCCAGGGACCGCTCTCTCGGTTCAGTACTTC,CAWSPGTALSVQYF
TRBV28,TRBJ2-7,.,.,TGTGCCAGCAGTTTGGGCACATTCTACGAGCAGTACTTC,CASSLGTFYEQYF
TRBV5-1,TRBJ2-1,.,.,TGCGCCAGCAGCGTAGACGTTGAGCAGTTCTTC,CASSVDVEQFF